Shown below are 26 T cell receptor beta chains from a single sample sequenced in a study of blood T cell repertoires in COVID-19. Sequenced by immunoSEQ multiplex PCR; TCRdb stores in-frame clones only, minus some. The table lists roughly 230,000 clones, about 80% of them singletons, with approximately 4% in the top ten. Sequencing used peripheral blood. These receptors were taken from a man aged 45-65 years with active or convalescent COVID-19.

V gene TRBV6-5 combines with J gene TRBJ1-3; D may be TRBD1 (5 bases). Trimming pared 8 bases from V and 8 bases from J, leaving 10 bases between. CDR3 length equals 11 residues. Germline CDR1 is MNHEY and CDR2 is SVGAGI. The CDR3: CASGQGDTIYF. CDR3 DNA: TGTGCCAGCGGCCAAGGGGACACCATATATTTT.

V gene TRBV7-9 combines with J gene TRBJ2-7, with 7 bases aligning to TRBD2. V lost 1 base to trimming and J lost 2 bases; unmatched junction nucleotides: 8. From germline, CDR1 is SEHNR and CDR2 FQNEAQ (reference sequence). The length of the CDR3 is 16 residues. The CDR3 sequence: CASSLGGGLPPYEQYF. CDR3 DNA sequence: TGTGCCAGCAGCTTAGGGGGGGGACTTCCTCCCTACGAGCAGTACTTC.

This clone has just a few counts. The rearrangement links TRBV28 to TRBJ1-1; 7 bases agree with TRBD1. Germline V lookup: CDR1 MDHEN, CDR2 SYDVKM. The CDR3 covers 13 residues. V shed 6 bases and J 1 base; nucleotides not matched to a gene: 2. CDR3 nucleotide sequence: TGTGCCAGCAGCAGGGGGAAGAACACTGAAGCTTTCTTT. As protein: CASSRGKNTEAFF. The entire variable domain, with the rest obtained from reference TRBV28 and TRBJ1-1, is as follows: DVKVTQSSRYLVKRTGEKVFLECVQDMDHENMFWYRQDPGLGLRLIYFSYDVKMKEKGDIPEGYSVSREKKERFSLILESASTNQTSMYLCASSRGKNTEAFFGQGTRLTVV.

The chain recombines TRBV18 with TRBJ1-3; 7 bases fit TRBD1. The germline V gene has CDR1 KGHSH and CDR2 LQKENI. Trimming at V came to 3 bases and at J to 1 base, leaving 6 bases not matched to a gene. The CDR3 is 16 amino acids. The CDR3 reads CASSPLTGVSGNTIYF. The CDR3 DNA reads TGTGCCAGCTCACCTCTCACAGGGGTTTCTGGAAACACCATATATTTT.

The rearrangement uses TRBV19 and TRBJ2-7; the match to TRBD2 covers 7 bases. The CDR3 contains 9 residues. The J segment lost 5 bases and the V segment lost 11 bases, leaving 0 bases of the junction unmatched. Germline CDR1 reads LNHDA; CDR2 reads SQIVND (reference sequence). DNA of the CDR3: TGTGCCCGGGGGGACGAGCAGTACTTC. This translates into CARGDEQYF.

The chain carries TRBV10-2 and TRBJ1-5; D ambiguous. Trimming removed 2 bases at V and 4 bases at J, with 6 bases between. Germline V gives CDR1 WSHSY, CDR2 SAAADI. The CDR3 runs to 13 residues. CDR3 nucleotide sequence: TGCGCCAGCAGTGAGGTTCGTAATCAGCCCCAGCATTTT. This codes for CASSEVRNQPQHF.

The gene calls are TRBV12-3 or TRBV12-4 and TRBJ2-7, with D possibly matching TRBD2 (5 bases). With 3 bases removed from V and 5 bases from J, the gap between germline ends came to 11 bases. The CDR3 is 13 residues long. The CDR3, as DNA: TGTGCCAGCAGTTTCTTAAGGGAGAACGAGCAGTACTTC. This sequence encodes CASSFLRENEQYF.

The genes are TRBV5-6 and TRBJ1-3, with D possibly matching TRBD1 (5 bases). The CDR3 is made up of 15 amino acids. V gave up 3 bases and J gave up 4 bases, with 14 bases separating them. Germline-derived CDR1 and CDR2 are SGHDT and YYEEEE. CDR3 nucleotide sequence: TGTGCCAGCAGCTACGACAGATATGAGGGAAACACCATATATTTT. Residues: CASSYDRYEGNTIYF.

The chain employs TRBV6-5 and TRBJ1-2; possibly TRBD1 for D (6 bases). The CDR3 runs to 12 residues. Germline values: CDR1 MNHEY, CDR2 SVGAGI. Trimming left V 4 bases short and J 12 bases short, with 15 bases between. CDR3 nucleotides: TGTGCCAGCAGTTCCGAAACAGGGTCCCACACCTTC. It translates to CASSSETGSHTF.

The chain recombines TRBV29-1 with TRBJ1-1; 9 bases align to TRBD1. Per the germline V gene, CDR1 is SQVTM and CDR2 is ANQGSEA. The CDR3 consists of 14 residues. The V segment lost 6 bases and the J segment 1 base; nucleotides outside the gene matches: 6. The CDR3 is CSVTGGRGNTEAFF. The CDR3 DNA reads TGCAGCGTAACAGGGGGCCGGGGGAACACTGAAGCTTTCTTT.

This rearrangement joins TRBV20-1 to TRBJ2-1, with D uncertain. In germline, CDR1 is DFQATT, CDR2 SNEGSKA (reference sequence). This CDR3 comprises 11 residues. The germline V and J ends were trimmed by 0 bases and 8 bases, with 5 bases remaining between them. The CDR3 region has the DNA TGCAGTGCTAGAGATCTTGATGAGCAGTTCTTC. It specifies CSARDLDEQFF.

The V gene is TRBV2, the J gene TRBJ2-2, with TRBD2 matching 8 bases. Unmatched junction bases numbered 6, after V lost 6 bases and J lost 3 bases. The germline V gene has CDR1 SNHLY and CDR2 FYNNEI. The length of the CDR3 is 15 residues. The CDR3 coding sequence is TGTGCCAGCAGGCTCGGGACTAGGGACACCGGGGAGCTGTTTTTT. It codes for CASRLGTRDTGELFF.

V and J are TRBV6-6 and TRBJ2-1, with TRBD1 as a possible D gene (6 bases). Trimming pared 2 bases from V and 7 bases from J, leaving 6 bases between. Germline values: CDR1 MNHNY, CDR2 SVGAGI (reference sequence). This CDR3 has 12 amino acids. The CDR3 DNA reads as TGTGCCAGCAGTTACCAGGGGAATGAGCAGTTCTTC. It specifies CASSYQGNEQFF.

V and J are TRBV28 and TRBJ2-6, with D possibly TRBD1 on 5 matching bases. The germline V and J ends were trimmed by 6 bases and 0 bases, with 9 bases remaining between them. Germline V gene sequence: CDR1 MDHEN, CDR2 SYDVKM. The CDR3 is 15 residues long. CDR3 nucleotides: TGTGCCAGCAGCACAGGTAGCTCTGGGGCCAACGTCCTGACTTTC. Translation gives CASSTGSSGANVLTF.

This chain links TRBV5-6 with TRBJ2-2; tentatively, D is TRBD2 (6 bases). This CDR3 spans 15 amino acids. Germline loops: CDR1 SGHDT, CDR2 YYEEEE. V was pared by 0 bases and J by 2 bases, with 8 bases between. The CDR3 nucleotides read TGTGCCAGCAGCTTGGTAGGACTAAACACCGGGGAGCTGTTTTTT. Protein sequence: CASSLVGLNTGELFF.

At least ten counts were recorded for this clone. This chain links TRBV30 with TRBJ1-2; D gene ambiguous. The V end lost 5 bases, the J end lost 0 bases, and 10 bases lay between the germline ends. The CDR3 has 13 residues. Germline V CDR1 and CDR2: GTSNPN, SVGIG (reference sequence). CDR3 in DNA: TGTGCCTGGGTAGTGGAGGCTAACTATGGCTACACCTTC. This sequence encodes CAWVVEANYGYTF.

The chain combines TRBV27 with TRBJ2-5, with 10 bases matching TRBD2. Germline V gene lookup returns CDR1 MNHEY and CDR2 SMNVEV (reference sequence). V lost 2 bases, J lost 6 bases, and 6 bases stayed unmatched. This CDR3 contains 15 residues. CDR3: CASSLGSGGPKTQYF. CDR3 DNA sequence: TGTGCCAGCAGTTTAGGTAGCGGGGGGCCAAAGACCCAGTACTTC.

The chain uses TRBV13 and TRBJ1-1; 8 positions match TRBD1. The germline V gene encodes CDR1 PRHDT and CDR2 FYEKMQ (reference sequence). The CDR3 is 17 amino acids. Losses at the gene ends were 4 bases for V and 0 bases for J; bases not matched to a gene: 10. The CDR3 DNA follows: TGTGCCAGCAGCTCACAGGGGGGCCTAACTCTGAACACTGAAGCTTTCTTT. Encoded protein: CASSSQGGLTLNTEAFF. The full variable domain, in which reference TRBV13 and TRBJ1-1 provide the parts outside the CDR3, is AAGVIQSPRHLIKEKRETATLKCYPIPRHDTVYWYQQGPGQDPQFLISFYEKMQSDKGSIPDRFSAQQFSDYHSELNMSSLELGDSALYFCASSSQGGLTLNTEAFFGQGTRLTVV.

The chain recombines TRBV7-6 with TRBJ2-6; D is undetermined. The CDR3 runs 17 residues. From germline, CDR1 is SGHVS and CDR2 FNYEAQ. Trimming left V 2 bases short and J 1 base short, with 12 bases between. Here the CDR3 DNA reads TGTGCCAGCAGCTTAATCGGTCCAGGTTCTGGGGCCAACGTCCTGACTTTC. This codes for CASSLIGPGSGANVLTF.

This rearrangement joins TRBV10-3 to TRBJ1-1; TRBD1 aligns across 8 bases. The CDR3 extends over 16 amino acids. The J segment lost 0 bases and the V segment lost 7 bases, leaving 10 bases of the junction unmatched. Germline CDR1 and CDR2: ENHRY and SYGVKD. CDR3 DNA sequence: TGTGCCATCACCCGGAGTGGGACAGGTATGAACACTGAAGCTTTCTTT. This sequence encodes CAITRSGTGMNTEAFF.

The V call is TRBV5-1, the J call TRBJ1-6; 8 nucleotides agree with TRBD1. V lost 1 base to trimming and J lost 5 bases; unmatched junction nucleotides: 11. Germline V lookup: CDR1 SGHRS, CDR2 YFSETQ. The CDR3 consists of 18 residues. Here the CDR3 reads CASSLRQGRGANNSPLHF. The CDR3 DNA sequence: TGCGCCAGCAGCTTGAGACAGGGGAGGGGTGCGAATAATTCACCCCTCCACTTT.

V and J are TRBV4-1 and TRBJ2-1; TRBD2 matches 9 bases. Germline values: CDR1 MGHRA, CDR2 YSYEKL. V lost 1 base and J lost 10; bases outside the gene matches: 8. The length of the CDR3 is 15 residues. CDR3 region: CASSQGSGGGVEQFF. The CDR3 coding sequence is TGCGCCAGCAGCCAAGGTAGCGGGGGAGGAGTGGAGCAGTTCTTC.

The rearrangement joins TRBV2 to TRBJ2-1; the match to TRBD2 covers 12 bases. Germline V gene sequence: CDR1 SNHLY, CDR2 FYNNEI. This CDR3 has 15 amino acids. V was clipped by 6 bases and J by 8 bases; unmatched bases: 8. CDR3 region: CASRPGTSGGHEQFF. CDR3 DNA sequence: TGTGCCAGCAGGCCGGGAACTAGCGGGGGGCATGAGCAGTTCTTC.

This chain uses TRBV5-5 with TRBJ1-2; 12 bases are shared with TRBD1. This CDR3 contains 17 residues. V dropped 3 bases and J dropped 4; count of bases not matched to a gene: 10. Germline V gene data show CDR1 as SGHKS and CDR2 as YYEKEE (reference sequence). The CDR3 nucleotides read TGTGCCAGCAGCTCCGGGACAGGGGGCCGAAACCGCTATGGCTACACCTTC. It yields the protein CASSSGTGGRNRYGYTF.

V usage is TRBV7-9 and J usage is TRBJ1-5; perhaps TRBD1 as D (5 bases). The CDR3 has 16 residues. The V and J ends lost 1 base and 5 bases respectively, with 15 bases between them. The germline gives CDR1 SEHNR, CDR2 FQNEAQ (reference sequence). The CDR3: CASSLGAGGMDQPQHF. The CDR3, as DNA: TGTGCCAGCAGCTTAGGGGCGGGGGGTATGGATCAGCCCCAGCATTTT.

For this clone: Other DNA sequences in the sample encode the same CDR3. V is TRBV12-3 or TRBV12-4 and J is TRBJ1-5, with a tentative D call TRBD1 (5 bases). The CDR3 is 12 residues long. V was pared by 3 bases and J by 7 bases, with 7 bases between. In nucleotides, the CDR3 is TGTGCCAGCAGTTTCGGGGGACAGCCCCAGCATTTT. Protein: CASSFGGQPQHF.